This T cell receptor (beta chain) appears in the sequencing data of a study of response to subunit inactivated influenza vaccine. From the RT-PCR reads, TCRdb called clonotypes with MiXCR, one entry per CDR3 protein. The data hold around 600,000 distinct CDR3 sequences, with approximately 11% observed a single time. With V trimmed by 6 bases and J by 5 bases, 5 bases remained unmatched. Germline V gene data show CDR1 as MNHNS and CDR2 as SASEGT. The CDR3 is made up of 14 amino acids. This sample was shared with a second study, whose subject was T cells expressing NK-cell markers. In that study: What made the TCR beta cDNA was 5'RACE template switching with UMIs.

The input for sequencing was PBMCs from blood, taken on the day of vaccination. This clonotype was sampled from a man aged 50 to 60 who received an inactivated influenza vaccine. The J gene is TRBJ2-1, the V gene TRBV6-1, with 9 bases fitting TRBD1. CDR3: CASSQQGADNEQFF. The CDR3 coding sequence is TGTGCCAGCAGCCAACAGGGGGCCGACAATGAGCAGTTCTTC.